The 10 T cell receptor beta chains in this list originate from one sample, sequenced in a study of blood T cell repertoires in COVID-19. Method: immunoSEQ multiplex PCR; TCRdb's copy keeps in-frame clones and lacks some. Here the sample spans 54,000 or so clones, around 83% being singletons. Sequences were obtained from peripheral blood. Receptors originate from a woman aged 55-75 years with acute or convalescent COVID-19.

V and J are TRBV5-1 and TRBJ2-3; D is unclear. The V gene lost 4 bases and the J gene lost 2 bases, with 5 bases spanning the gap. CDR1 is SGHRS and CDR2 is YFSETQ in the germline V gene. The CDR3 sequence is 12 residues long. The CDR3 reads CASSPSTDTQYF. The CDR3 DNA reads TGCGCCAGCAGCCCATCCACAGATACGCAGTATTTT.

The J gene is TRBJ1-3, the V gene TRBV4-1; D is undetermined. This CDR3 is 18 amino acids long. Trimming cost V 3 bases and J 0 bases, with 18 bases left between them. Germline V gives CDR1 MGHRA, CDR2 YSYEKL. The DNA of the CDR3 is TGCGCCAGCAGCCACCCGGTCGAACCGCCAAACTCTGGAAACACCATATATTTT. Protein product: CASSHPVEPPNSGNTIYF.

The chain carries TRBV19 and TRBJ1-5; D is unclear. CDR3 length: 16 amino acids. Trimming took off 1 base at V and 2 bases at J, with 12 bases between the two ends. Germline V gives CDR1 LNHDA, CDR2 SQIVND (reference sequence). The CDR3 nucleotides read TGTGCCAGTAGTATAGGGGGAGCCTCGCGCAATCAGCCCCAGCATTTT. This gives the protein CASSIGGASRNQPQHF.

The chain's CDR3 is CASRDSMNTEAFF. In DNA, the CDR3 is TGTGCCAGCAGGGACAGCATGAACACTGAAGCTTTCTTT. This sequence joins TRBV2 and TRBJ1-1; D may be TRBD1 (6 bases). Germline assignment: CDR1 SNHLY and CDR2 FYNNEI. Trimming pared 6 bases from V and 0 bases from J, leaving 8 bases between. The CDR3 is 13 residues long.

This chain uses TRBV4-1 with TRBJ2-7; no reliable D call. CDR1 MGHRA and CDR2 YSYEKL come from the germline V gene. The germline V and J ends were trimmed by 0 bases and 4 bases, with 19 bases remaining between them. This CDR3 is built from 17 residues. The CDR3 bases are TGCGCCAGCAGCCAAGACCTCTCCCTGGCAGGCGAATACGAGCAGTACTTC. Translated, it gives CASSQDLSLAGEYEQYF.

The sample holds one count of this clone. This chain's CDR3 is CASSFGLAGSDTQYF. The CDR3 DNA follows: TGTGCCAGCAGCTTCGGACTAGCGGGTTCGGATACGCAGTATTTT. The chain couples TRBV7-6 to TRBJ2-3; 11 nucleotides agree with TRBD2. V lost 3 bases and J lost 6; bases outside the gene matches: 5. This CDR3 region has 15 residues. Per germline, CDR1 SGHVS and CDR2 FNYEAQ. The whole variable domain, remainder taken from reference TRBV7-6 and TRBJ2-3, is GAGVSQSPRYKVTKRGQDVALRCDPISGHVSLYWYRQALGQGPEFLTYFNYEAQQDKSGLPNDRFSAERPEGSISTLTIQRTEQRDSAMYRCASSFGLAGSDTQYFGPGTRLTVL.

The chain carries TRBV3-1 (or the pseudogene TRBV3-2) and TRBJ2-1; 7 bases agree with TRBD1. Per germline, CDR1 LGHDT and CDR2 YNNKEL (reference sequence). With V trimmed by 3 bases and J by 3 bases, 5 bases remained unmatched. The CDR3 has 15 residues. The CDR3 coding sequence is TGTGCCAGCAGCCACCGGGACAGAAACTACAATGAGCAGTTCTTC. Translating gives CASSHRDRNYNEQFF.

V gene TRBV5-1 combines with J gene TRBJ2-5; TRBD2 agrees at 7 bases. The CDR3 length is 16 residues. J gave up 2 bases and V 6 bases, and 13 bases lay outside the gene matches. Germline-derived CDR1 and CDR2 are SGHRS and YFSETQ. CDR3 amino acids: CASTAREAGIQETQYF. CDR3 bases: TGCGCCAGCACCGCGCGTGAAGCGGGGATACAAGAGACCCAGTACTTC.

V is TRBV19 and J is TRBJ2-2; D perhaps matches TRBD2 (5 bases). V lost 4 bases and J 5 bases, leaving 14 bases between the germline ends. Germline CDR1 LNHDA, CDR2 SQIVND (reference sequence). The CDR3 is 15 residues long. The CDR3 spells CASSTERSLTGELFF. The CDR3 DNA reads as TGTGCCAGTAGTACCGAGCGGTCCCTTACCGGGGAGCTGTTTTTT.

This rearrangement joins TRBV6-5 to TRBJ1-5; 8 nucleotides line up with TRBD1. Germline CDR1 reads MNHEY; CDR2 reads SVGAGI. The CDR3 sequence is 15 residues long. V shed 6 bases, J shed 3 bases, and the junction held 7 bases outside the gene matches. As DNA, the CDR3 is TGTGCCAGCAGGAGGGACAGGACGAACAATCAGCCCCAGCATTTT. Translated, it gives CASRRDRTNNQPQHF.